Listed below are T cell receptor beta chains from one sample, sequenced in a study of T cell responses to AZD1222 COVID-19 vaccine. The data were produced by immunoSEQ multiplex PCR, yet TCRdb's version contains in-frame clones alone and is incomplete. The table lists about 93,000 clones, 80% to 90% of them singletons. This specimen consisted of peripheral blood, obtained 28 days after the second AZD1222 dose. The receptors derive from an adult who received the AZD1222 COVID-19 vaccine. Each CDR3 is given with its conserved first and last residue. A D gene is named only where the DNA matches it firmly. Only some rows state a clone size, as once, few, many or a class for expanded clones.

size | J | V | D | DNA | CDR3
- | TRBJ2-1 | TRBV6-1 | - | TGTGCCAGCAGTGAACTTCGGGGATCCAATGAGCAGTTCTTC | CASSELRGSNEQFF
few | TRBJ2-7 | TRBV2 | - | TGTGCCAGCAGTTCGACCCTGCAGGCTAACTCCTACGAGCAGTACTTC | CASSSTLQANSYEQYF
few | TRBJ2-1 | TRBV5-1 | TRBD2 | TGCGCCAGCAGCTTGGCTAGCGGGGTTTCGGATGAGCAGTTCTTC | CASSLASGVSDEQFF
- | TRBJ2-7 | TRBV6-2/TRBV6-3 | - | TGTGCCAGCAGTAGTACCGGGACGTATGAGACCGAGCAGTACTTC | CASSSTGTYETEQYF
- | TRBJ1-1 | TRBV5-1 | - | TGCGCCAGCAGCCTGGGAGGAAGCCTCCCGACGTTAGACGCTTTCTTT | CASSLGGSLPTLDAFF
- | TRBJ2-3 | TRBV30 | TRBD2 | TGTGCCTGGAGTTCTCGCAGGACTAGCGGGGGGGGCACAGATACGCAGTATTTT | CAWSSRRTSGGGTDTQYF
- | TRBJ1-2 | TRBV7-2 | TRBD1 | TGTGCCAGCAGACAGGACAGGGGGCAGGGTGGCTACACCTTC | CASRQDRGQGGYTF
- | TRBJ1-2 | TRBV4-3 | - | TGCGCCAGCAGCCAAGATTGGGGCGGTAACTATGGCTACACCTTC | CASSQDWGGNYGYTF
- | TRBJ1-2 | TRBV7-3 | - | TGTGCCAGCAGCCCGGCGGGGATCAACAGGTTAAACTATGGCTACACCTTC | CASSPAGINRLNYGYTF
- | TRBJ1-1 | TRBV5-1 | - | TGCGCCAGCAGCCCGGCGGGGGCTCTCGTTATGAACACTGAAGCTTTCTTT | CASSPAGALVMNTEAFF
- | TRBJ1-3 | TRBV20-1 | - | TGCAGTGCTAGTGGGCCCTACAGGGAGTCGGGAAACACCATATATTTT | CSASGPYRESGNTIYF
- | TRBJ2-7 | TRBV4-3 | - | TGCGCCAGCAGCCCCGCGGGCAACTCCTACGAGCAGTACTTC | CASSPAGNSYEQYF
- | TRBJ2-1 | TRBV7-9 | TRBD2 | TGTGCCAGCAGCCCGAGCGGGAGCTCCTACAATGAGCAGTTCTTC | CASSPSGSSYNEQFF
- | TRBJ2-5 | TRBV9 | - | TGTGCCAGCAGCGTAGAATCTAGCCAAGAGACCCAGTACTTC | CASSVESSQETQYF
- | TRBJ1-1 | TRBV5-1 | - | TGCGCCAGCAGTCGACAGGAGAAGAACACTGAAGCTTTCTTT | CASSRQEKNTEAFF
- | TRBJ2-1 | TRBV28 | - | TGTGCCAGCAGTTCCGCCGGGACAAGTTCTGATCGTGGGCAGTTCTTC | CASSSAGTSSDRGQFF
- | TRBJ2-7 | TRBV3-1/TRBV3-2 | - | TGTGCCAGCAGCCAGGGGCTAGCGAGAGCCTACGAGCAGTACTTC | CASSQGLARAYEQYF
- | TRBJ1-3 | TRBV2 | TRBD1 | TGTGCCAGCAGTGAAATCGGACAGGGAAGAAACACCATATATTTT | CASSEIGQGRNTIYF
- | TRBJ2-1 | TRBV5-1 | TRBD2 | TGCGCCAGCAGATTTAGCGGGTCGTTCCACAATGAGCAGTTCTTC | CASRFSGSFHNEQFF
- | TRBJ2-7 | TRBV29-1 | - | TGCAGCGTTGGGGTGAGCTACGAGCAGTACTTC | CSVGVSYEQYF
- | TRBJ1-3 | TRBV19 | - | TGTGCCAGTAGTAGCCAGGGAATTGGAAACACCATATATTTT | CASSSQGIGNTIYF
- | TRBJ2-7 | TRBV3-1/TRBV3-2 | - | TGTGCCAGCAGCCACGCCGGGCAGGGCACGGACGAGCAGTACTTC | CASSHAGQGTDEQYF